One and the same sample provided the 3 T cell receptor beta chains below, sequenced in a study of CD8 T cells in ankylosing spondylitis. TCRdb re-analysed the 5' RACE reads in MiXCR, keeping a single row per CDR3 protein. The sample carries roughly 30,000 distinct CDR3 sequences, about 5.3% recorded once. The sequencing input was blood, either unsorted or a sorted T cell fraction (not recorded which). The receptors were sampled from a female donor with ankylosing spondylitis or in good health (not recorded which).

This clonotype has ten or more counts. The rearrangement uses TRBV9 and TRBJ2-6; D might be TRBD1 (5 bases). There are 17 residues in the CDR3. CDR1 and CDR2 (germline): SGDLS, YYNGEE. V gave up 3 bases and J gave up 3 bases, with 16 bases separating them. The CDR3 loop is CASSARVAGRGANVLTF. DNA of the CDR3: TGTGCCAGCAGCGCCCGTGTAGCAGGGCGTGGGGCCAACGTCCTGACTTTC.

Many counts were recorded for this clonotype. V is TRBV9 and J is TRBJ2-5, with TRBD2 matching 12 bases. J was trimmed by 5 bases and V by 2 bases; bases with no gene match: 13. This CDR3 contains 18 residues. Germline lookup yields CDR1 SGDLS and CDR2 YYNGEE. The CDR3 loop is CASSVSGTSGPHWETQYF. CDR3 coding DNA: TGTGCCAGCAGCGTGTCCGGGACTAGCGGGCCCCACTGGGAGACCCAGTACTTC. The full variable domain, completed using reference TRBV9 and TRBJ2-5, is DSGVTQTPKHLITATGQRVTLRCSPRSGDLSVYWYQQSLDQGLQFLIQYYNGEERAKGNILERFSAQQFPDLHSELNLSSLELGDSALYFCASSVSGTSGPHWETQYFGPGTRLLVL.

This clonotype was detected ten times or more. In DNA, the CDR3 is TGTGCCAGCAGCGTAGGGGGACAGGGGGCCGTTGAGCAGTTCTTC. Its translation is CASSVGGQGAVEQFF. The V call is TRBV9, the J call TRBJ2-1, with 12 bases identical to TRBD1. The CDR3 extends over 15 amino acids. Germline CDR1 and CDR2: SGDLS and YYNGEE. The junction had 4 bases not matched to a gene; V was cut back by 0 bases and J by 9 bases.